This T cell receptor (beta chain) originates from a study of regulatory T cells in long-lasting Graves disease listed by TCRdb under 2021. Regarding the research as a whole: Newly diagnosed Graves' disease patients had taken antithyroid drugs for less than 3 months. The study was registered as a clinical trial and conducted in China. A total of 33 samples underwent TCR sequencing, from roughly 13 patients with persistent Graves' disease and approximately 20 patients with newly diagnosed Graves' disease. Persistent Graves' disease patients were compared with newly diagnosed Graves' disease patients by peripheral blood TCR sequencing and RNA sequencing. Here is what the overall study found, with its caveats: As a limitation, the authors acknowledged that the small sample size may reduce accuracy. A larger number of public clonotypes was shared among persistent patients (fewer than 3,000) than among newly diagnosed patients (over 850). Compared with newly diagnosed patients, patients with persistent Graves' disease had lower TCR Shannon entropy and fewer highly expanded clones, which suggests clonal expansion. Peripheral blood alone was examined, since thyroid tissue, which constituted the primary lesion, could not be accessed. Persistent disease showed preferential use of TRBV28, TRBJ1-2 and TRBJ2-5, whereas newly diagnosed disease favored TRBV20-1 and TRBJ2-1. Only the TCR beta chain was sequenced and analyzed.

Receptor amplification or capture employed multiplex PCR. Sequencing relied on an Illumina HiSeq 4000. To build TCR beta libraries, CDR3 regions were amplified by Arm-PCR using iRepertoire HTBI primers. PCR products were gel purified before sequencing. Concerning the study's data processing: A total of roughly 67 TRBV and 14 TRBJ segments were identified across samples and were used for gene usage analysis of CDR3 amino acid clonotypes. COPE and FqMerger were used to merge the filtered high-quality paired reads into contigs. BLAST was used to align contigs to IMGT TRBV, TRBD and TRBJ reference genes, and CDR3 was defined according to IMGT. Any clonotype with a frequency above 0.1% was counted as a highly expanded clone. Shannon entropy served as the measure of repertoire diversity, while the Gini coefficient captured V-J evenness. A clonotype found in more than one individual was treated as public. Using fastp at Q25 and MiXCR, TCRdb reprocessed the public reads and kept productive beta chains. Each entry merges the rows of one CDR3 protein and shows their most common DNA and genes. None of the V and J calls come from the authors' own analysis; TCRdb made them. This sample gives around 420,000 distinct CDR3 sequences in total; around 15% of them show up just once. Approximately 22% of the sample lies in the top ten.

This clonotype was detected many times. Its antigen target is currently unknown. Base quality data are lacking; no much larger clone is found one base away. From a lookup of the germline V gene, CDR1 and CDR2 are KGHSH and LQKENI. The CDR3 has 14 amino acids, counting the end cysteine and phenylalanine. Only the CDR3 part of the read is kept: 42 bases, read in frame from the first base. At the junction V is shortened by 1 base and J by 2 bases; bases outside the gene matches: 2. The meaning of the sample's time point label: newly diagnosed GD, antithyroid drugs for less than 3 months. RNA was extracted from PBMCs in TRIzol for both TCR sequencing and RNA sequencing. The diagnosis of Graves' disease was made according to American Thyroid Association guidelines. Patients for the study were recruited at an endocrinology department in Xi'an, China. Each patient gave 8.5 to 9.5 milliliters of peripheral blood, collected in an EDTA anticoagulant tube. PBMCs were isolated by Ficoll Paque Plus density gradient separation without further T cell sorting. An Agilent 2100 Bioanalyzer and agarose gel were used to check RNA quality, while a NanoDrop 2000 measured RNA concentration.

The material sequenced was peripheral blood mononuclear cells (PBMCs), taken at new diagnosis, from a patient treated with antithyroid drugs. The sequence derives from a female donor with Graves disease. The sequence links TRBV18 to TRBJ2-7; a stretch of 7 junction bases matches TRBD1. The DNA reads TGTGCCAGCTCACCACTGGGACAGCCCTACGAGCAGTACTTC. Translated, it gives CASSPLGQPYEQYF.